This paragraph covers one T cell receptor (beta chain) sequence. Clones were read by immunoSEQ multiplex PCR, and TCRdb kept only the in-frame ones, dropping some. The table shows about 80,000 clones, with 60% to 80% occurring only once. The CDR3 totals 14 residues. Trimming took off 5 bases at V and 5 bases at J, with 16 bases between the two ends. CDR1 and CDR2 (germline): SEHNR, FQNEAQ (reference sequence). The sample is drawn from a study of blood T cell repertoires in COVID-19. Sequencing input: peripheral blood. The receptor comes from a man between 70 and 80 years old with active or convalescent COVID-19. The chain is built from TRBV7-9 and TRBJ2-7, with TRBD1 as a possible D gene (5 bases). The CDR3 sequence: CASSPLRGDDEQYF. The CDR3 region has the DNA TGTGCCAGCAGCCCTCTTAGGGGCGACGACGAGCAGTACTTC.